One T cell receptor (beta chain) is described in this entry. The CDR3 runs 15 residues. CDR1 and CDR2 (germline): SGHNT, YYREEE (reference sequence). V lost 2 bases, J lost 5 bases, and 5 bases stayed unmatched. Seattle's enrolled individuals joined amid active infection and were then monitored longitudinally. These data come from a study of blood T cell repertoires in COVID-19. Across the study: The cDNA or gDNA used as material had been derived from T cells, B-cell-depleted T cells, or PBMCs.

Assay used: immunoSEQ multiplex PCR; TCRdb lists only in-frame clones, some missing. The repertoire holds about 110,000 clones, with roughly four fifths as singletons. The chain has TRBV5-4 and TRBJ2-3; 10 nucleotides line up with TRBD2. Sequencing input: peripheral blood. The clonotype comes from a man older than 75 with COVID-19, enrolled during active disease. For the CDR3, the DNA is TGTGCCAGCAGCTTTGGGCTAGCGGGAGAAGATACGCAGTATTTT. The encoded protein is CASSFGLAGEDTQYF.